The 30 T cell receptor beta chains presented below share a single source sample, sequenced in a study of T-cell memory formation after mild COVID-19 (dated by TCRdb to the early 2020s). Libraries were prepared through 5' RACE. The sample was run on an Illumina NovaSeq 6000. TCRdb reworked the public reads: Q25 trimming with fastp, MiXCR clone assembly, productive beta chains retained. Each entry is one CDR3 protein sequence, shown with its most common DNA and genes. This sample has around 420,000 distinct CDR3 sequences in its table, and 20% to 25% of those were observed once. Clones ranked in the top ten supply around 8.1% of the sample. The sequenced sample was PBMCs or a T cell subset sorted from them (not recorded which). The receptors come from an adult woman who had mild COVID-19 (a few samples of this study predate the infection). The sample titles of this study are shuffled in the database, so cell type and time point are left out; the donor was told from shared clones.

This clonotype was observed a handful of times. This chain links TRBV30 with TRBJ2-1, with D possibly being TRBD1 (6 bases). Germline V CDR1 and CDR2: GTSNPN, SVGIG (reference sequence). V lost 3 bases to trimming and J lost 8 bases, with 14 bases between them. This CDR3 is built from 13 residues. The CDR3 nucleotides are TGTGCCTGGAGCAGTACAGGGTTGGATGAGCAGTTCTTC. It is translated as CAWSSTGLDEQFF.

This clonotype appeared many times. The V and J genes are TRBV28 and TRBJ2-7; D is perhaps TRBD2 (5 bases). Trimming took 2 bases from V and 3 from J, leaving 20 bases between them. The CDR3 is made up of 17 amino acids. Germline CDR1 reads MDHEN; CDR2 reads SYDVKM. CDR3 sequence (DNA): TGTGCCAGCAGTTTACCCTCGTTAAGGGCGAGGGACTACGAGCAGTACTTC. It codes for CASSLPSLRARDYEQYF.

This clonotype appeared a single time. The V and J genes are TRBV7-9 and TRBJ2-3; D gene unclear. Germline V gene sequence: CDR1 SEHNR, CDR2 FQNEAQ (reference sequence). The CDR3 extends over 16 amino acids. Trimming removed 3 bases from V and 1 base from J, with 14 bases in between. In DNA form, the CDR3 reads TGTGCCAGCAGCTTGGGTTGGGCTGAGGGCACAGATACGCAGTATTTT. Encoded protein: CASSLGWAEGTDTQYF.

The CDR3 protein is CASSLRAVLPYEQYF. CDR3 DNA: TGTGCCAGCAGCTTAAGGGCAGTACTTCCCTACGAGCAGTACTTC. The V and J genes are TRBV5-4 and TRBJ2-7; no clear D gene. The CDR3 extends over 15 amino acids. V was pared by 2 bases and J by 2 bases, with 14 bases between. CDR1 and CDR2 from the germline V gene are SGHNT and YYREEE (reference sequence).

This clonotype has a handful of counts. This chain connects TRBV4-2 to TRBJ2-7; D may be TRBD1 or TRBD2 (5 bases each). This CDR3 contains 15 residues. The ends were cut back, 0 bases at V and 2 bases at J, with 11 bases in the middle. Germline assignment: CDR1 LGHNA and CDR2 YNFKEQ. CDR3 in DNA: TGTGCCAGCAGCCAAGACACGGGGCAGACCTACGAGCAGTACTTC. It translates to CASSQDTGQTYEQYF.

This clonotype was seen more than once but under ten times. The chain employs TRBV10-3 and TRBJ2-7; TRBD1 might be the D (5 bases). Germline CDR1 reads ENHRY; CDR2 reads SYGVKD. V was clipped by 0 bases and J by 3 bases, with 12 bases between them. The CDR3 spans 15 residues. CDR3 sequence reads: CAISESAPGLYEQYF. The CDR3, as DNA: TGTGCCATCAGTGAGTCTGCCCCAGGGCTCTACGAGCAGTACTTC.

This clonotype was found a few times. The chain uses TRBV5-1 and TRBJ1-1, with TRBD1 matching 10 bases. CDR1 and CDR2 (germline): SGHRS, YFSETQ. The CDR3 is made up of 17 amino acids. The ends lost 3 bases at V and 3 bases at J; junction bases unmatched: 11. The CDR3 here is CASSSGDRGLRDTEAFF. The CDR3 DNA follows: TGCGCCAGCAGCTCCGGGGACAGGGGCTTGCGGGACACTGAAGCTTTCTTT.

The V and J genes are TRBV7-9 and TRBJ2-5; D is uncertain. Germline values: CDR1 SEHNR, CDR2 FQNEAQ (reference sequence). The CDR3 spans 14 residues. The germline V and J ends were trimmed by 3 bases and 2 bases, with 10 bases remaining between them. The CDR3 sequence: CASSFLSQQETQYF. The CDR3 coding sequence is TGTGCCAGCAGCTTTTTATCACAGCAAGAGACCCAGTACTTC. The full variable domain, with the rest looked up from reference TRBV7-9 and TRBJ2-5, is DTGVSQNPRHKITKRGQNVTFRCDPISEHNRLYWYRQTLGQGPEFLTYFQNEAQLEKSRLLSDRFSAERPKGSFSTLEIQRTEQGDSAMYLCASSFLSQQETQYFGPGTRLLVL.

The chain carries TRBV24-1 and TRBJ2-1, with no clear D. The CDR3 loop spans 11 amino acids. Germline CDR1 reads KGHDR; CDR2 reads SFDVKD. Trimming removed 10 bases from V and 8 bases from J, with 11 bases in between. As DNA, the CDR3 is TGTGCCACAGGAGATCCCGATGAGCAGTTCTTC. This sequence encodes CATGDPDEQFF.

This clonotype appeared many times. Mismatch with germline at one junction end may stem from a read error. The chain links TRBV20-1 to TRBJ1-5; the D gene is possibly TRBD1 (6 bases). CDR3 length equals 14 residues. Germline lookup yields CDR1 DFQATT and CDR2 SNEGSKA (reference sequence). The CDR3 DNA reads as TGCAGTGCGAGAGATCGGACAGACAATCAGCCCCAGCATTTT. Translated: CSARDRTDNQPQHF.

The table lists this clonotype with many counts. This chain uses TRBV11-2 with TRBJ2-2; D remains unclear. V was shortened by 3 bases and J by 7 bases, with 9 bases between the two germline ends. This CDR3 is 13 amino acids long. Germline lookup yields CDR1 SGHAT and CDR2 FQNNGV. The chain's CDR3 is CASSFQENGELFF. The CDR3 DNA reads as TGTGCCAGCAGCTTTCAGGAAAACGGGGAGCTGTTTTTT.

This clonotype was detected only a few times. This rearrangement joins TRBV27 to TRBJ2-5, with TRBD2 matching over 7 bases. The CDR3 spans 15 residues. Looked up from germline, CDR1 is MNHEY and CDR2 is SMNVEV (reference sequence). Unmatched junction bases numbered 9, after V lost 1 base and J lost 7 bases. DNA for the CDR3: TGTGCCAGCAGTTTATGGGAGGGACCGCTTGGGACCCAGTACTTC. Protein product: CASSLWEGPLGTQYF.

This clonotype was detected a few times. The rearrangement joins TRBV4-1 to TRBJ1-5; D possibly corresponds to TRBD1 (5 bases). Germline CDR1 and CDR2: MGHRA and YSYEKL. Trimming left V 0 bases short and J 2 bases short, with 11 bases between. The CDR3 is made up of 16 amino acids. In DNA, the CDR3 is TGCGCCAGCAGCCAAGAATGGGGGTGGGGCAATCAGCCCCAGCATTTT. Amino acid sequence: CASSQEWGWGNQPQHF.

This clonotype occurred a few times. The chain has TRBV12-3 or TRBV12-4 and TRBJ2-7; 7 bases align to TRBD2. V lost 6 bases and J lost 5; bases outside the gene matches: 4. The CDR3 sequence is 12 residues long. CDR3 in DNA: TGTGCCAGCAGACGACTAGCTAACGAGCAGTACTTC. Amino acid sequence: CASRRLANEQYF.

This clonotype was counted between two and nine times. The V and J genes are TRBV6-1 and TRBJ2-5, with 11 bases that match TRBD2. V dropped 0 bases and J dropped 4; count of bases not matched to a gene: 13. The CDR3 sequence is 19 residues long. Germline V gene data show CDR1 as MNHNS and CDR2 as SASEGT. The CDR3 region is CASSEALGSGGARRETQYF. The CDR3 DNA follows: TGTGCCAGCAGTGAAGCGCTCGGTAGCGGGGGGGCTAGGAGAGAGACCCAGTACTTC.

This clonotype was detected a few times. The chain uses TRBV7-2 and TRBJ2-1, with 7 bases that match TRBD2. The CDR3 has 16 amino acids. Looked up from germline, CDR1 is SGHTA and CDR2 is FQGNSA. V shed 4 bases, J shed 0 bases, and the junction held 6 bases outside the gene matches. The CDR3 is CASSSWRESSYNEQFF. CDR3 nucleotides: TGTGCCAGCAGCTCGTGGCGGGAGAGCTCCTACAATGAGCAGTTCTTC. Full variable domain (missing parts from reference TRBV7-2 and TRBJ2-1): GAGVSQSPSNKVTEKGKDVELRCDPISGHTALYWYRQSLGQGLEFLIYFQGNSAPDKSGLPSDRFSAERTGGSVSTLTIQRTQQEDSAVYLCASSSWRESSYNEQFFGPGTRLTVL.

This clonotype was recorded only once. The V and J genes are TRBV5-4 and TRBJ2-3; D is uncertain. Germline assignment: CDR1 SGHNT and CDR2 YYREEE (reference sequence). Trimming stripped 4 bases from V and 0 bases from J, with 9 bases between. CDR3 length: 14 residues. The CDR3 loop reads CASSAVTSTDTQYF. CDR3 DNA sequence: TGTGCCAGCAGCGCAGTCACTAGCACAGATACGCAGTATTTT.

This clonotype was detected only a few times. The gene calls are TRBV12-3 or TRBV12-4 and TRBJ2-3; D call uncertain. The germline V and J ends were trimmed by 5 bases and 2 bases, with 11 bases remaining between them. The CDR3 consists of 14 residues. As DNA, the CDR3 is TGTGCCAGCAGTCCAGTCCCGTTCACAGATACGCAGTATTTT. Amino acid sequence: CASSPVPFTDTQYF.

This clonotype showed up just a few times. The chain uses TRBV6-2 or TRBV6-3 and TRBJ2-3, with 11 bases matching TRBD2. The J segment lost 3 bases and the V segment lost 4 bases, leaving 3 bases of the junction unmatched. The germline CDR1 and CDR2 sequences are MNHEY and SVGEGT. CDR3 length equals 15 residues. The chain's CDR3 is CASSFGLAGTDTQYF. The CDR3 nucleotides are TGTGCCAGCAGTTTTGGACTAGCGGGTACAGATACGCAGTATTTT.

This clonotype was detected a few times. The rearrangement joins TRBV27 to TRBJ2-7, with D perhaps matching TRBD1 (5 bases). The CDR3 runs 13 residues. V was pared by 3 bases and J by 3 bases, with 9 bases between. Germline V gives CDR1 MNHEY, CDR2 SMNVEV (reference sequence). In DNA form, the CDR3 reads TGTGCCAGCAGTTTGCAGGGATACTACGAGCAGTACTTC. It yields the protein CASSLQGYYEQYF.

The sample holds a few counts of this clonotype. The chain recombines TRBV29-1 with TRBJ2-1; 10 bases are shared with TRBD2. Unmatched junction bases numbered 9, after V lost 5 bases and J lost 8 bases. CDR3 length: 14 residues. Germline CDR1 and CDR2: SQVTM and ANQGSEA. This CDR3 reads CSVRSASGSYEQFF. The CDR3 coding sequence is TGCAGCGTTCGTTCCGCTAGCGGGAGTTATGAGCAGTTCTTC.

This clonotype turned up a few times. The rearrangement joins TRBV30 to TRBJ1-6; D is perhaps TRBD1 (5 bases). V lost 3 bases to trimming and J lost 10 bases, with 13 bases between them. This CDR3 has 13 amino acids. CDR1 GTSNPN and CDR2 SVGIG come from the germline V gene (reference sequence). The CDR3: CAWRLAGKSPLHF. The CDR3 DNA sequence: TGTGCCTGGAGACTGGCAGGGAAATCACCCCTCCACTTT.

This clonotype was seen repeatedly, ten times or more. Mismatch with germline at one junction end may stem from a read error. V gene TRBV18 combines with J gene TRBJ2-1, with TRBD2 matching over 10 bases. CDR3 length equals 14 residues. The germline CDR1 and CDR2 sequences are KGHSH and LQKENI. CDR3 coding DNA: TGTGCCAGCTCCCCACTAGCGGGGAACAATGAGCAGTTCTTC. It codes for CASSPLAGNNEQFF. Supplemented by reference TRBV18 and TRBJ2-1, the full variable domain reads NAGVMQNPRHLVRRRGQEARLRCSPMKGHSHVYWYRQLPEEGLKFMVYLQKENIIDESGMPKERFSAEFPKEGPSILRIQQVVRGDSAAYFCASSPLAGNNEQFFGPGTRLTVL.

J is TRBJ2-2 and V is TRBV7-9; D gene ambiguous. This CDR3 is 11 amino acids long. CDR1 is SEHNR and CDR2 is FQNEAQ in the germline V gene (reference sequence). Trimming pared 7 bases from V and 6 bases from J, leaving 6 bases between. The CDR3 reads CASIPSGELFF. The CDR3 DNA reads as TGTGCCAGCATCCCGTCCGGGGAGCTGTTTTTT. The entire variable domain, with the rest obtained from reference TRBV7-9 and TRBJ2-2, is as follows: DTGVSQNPRHKITKRGQNVTFRCDPISEHNRLYWYRQTLGQGPEFLTYFQNEAQLEKSRLLSDRFSAERPKGSFSTLEIQRTEQGDSAMYLCASIPSGELFFGEGSRLTVL.

This clonotype was seen a handful of times. This chain joins TRBV9 and TRBJ2-3, with TRBD2 matching 13 bases. This CDR3 region has 15 residues. The germline V gene encodes CDR1 SGDLS and CDR2 YYNGEE. V trimming: 0 bases; J trimming: 8 bases; junction bases outside the gene matches: 3. The CDR3 spells CASSVGTSGGPTQYF. The CDR3 DNA reads TGTGCCAGCAGCGTAGGGACTAGCGGGGGACCTACGCAGTATTTT.

The gene calls are TRBV29-1 and TRBJ2-7; the match to TRBD2 covers 8 bases. The CDR3 is made up of 11 amino acids. After removal of 6 bases from V and 7 bases from J, the junction contained 5 bases not matched to a gene. CDR1 is SQVTM and CDR2 is ANQGSEA in the germline V gene. CDR3 sequence (DNA): TGCAGCGTCGGGGGGGGGCAGGAGCAGTACTTC. The encoded protein is CSVGGGQEQYF.

The chain carries TRBV9 and TRBJ2-3; D perhaps matches TRBD2 (5 bases). In germline, CDR1 is SGDLS, CDR2 YYNGEE. The CDR3 is 16 residues long. The V gene lost 1 base and the J gene lost 6 bases, with 18 bases spanning the gap. As DNA, the CDR3 is TGTGCCAGCAGCGTAAAGGTAGCGCTCGGGGTGGATACGCAGTATTTT. It yields the protein CASSVKVALGVDTQYF.

This chain links TRBV14 with TRBJ2-7; maybe TRBD1 (5 bases). Per the germline V gene, CDR1 is SGHDN and CDR2 is FVKESK. The CDR3 covers 15 residues. V dropped 0 bases and J dropped 5 bases, with 14 bases sitting between them. In DNA form, the CDR3 reads TGTGCCAGCAGCCAAGAAAGGGGATGGGTCGACGAGCAGTACTTC. Translated: CASSQERGWVDEQYF.

This chain uses TRBV3-1 with TRBJ2-1; tentative D call: TRBD2 (6 bases). The germline gives CDR1 LGHDT, CDR2 YNNKEL (reference sequence). The CDR3 length is 16 residues. V shed 0 bases and J shed 2 bases, with 11 bases lying between them. CDR3 loop: CASSQDPAGTYNEQFF. For the CDR3, the DNA is TGTGCCAGCAGCCAAGATCCGGCGGGAACCTACAATGAGCAGTTCTTC.

This clonotype came up a few times. The CDR3 spells CASSQGSGAVETQYF. Here the CDR3 DNA reads TGTGCCAGCAGCCAAGGCTCGGGAGCTGTGGAGACCCAGTACTTC. The rearrangement links TRBV14 to TRBJ2-5, with a tentative D call TRBD2 (6 bases). The CDR3 is 15 amino acids. Germline assignment: CDR1 SGHDN and CDR2 FVKESK. Deletions cut 1 base from V and 5 bases from J, with 14 bases between.